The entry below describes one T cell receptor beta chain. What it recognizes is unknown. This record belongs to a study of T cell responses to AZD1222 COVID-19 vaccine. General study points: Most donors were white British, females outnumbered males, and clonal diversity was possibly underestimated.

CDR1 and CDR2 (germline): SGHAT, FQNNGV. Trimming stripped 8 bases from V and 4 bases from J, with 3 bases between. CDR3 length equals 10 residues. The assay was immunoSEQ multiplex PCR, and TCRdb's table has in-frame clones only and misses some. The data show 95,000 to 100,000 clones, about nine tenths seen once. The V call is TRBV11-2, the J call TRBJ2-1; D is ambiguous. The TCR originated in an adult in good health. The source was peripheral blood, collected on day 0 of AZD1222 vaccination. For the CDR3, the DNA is TGTGCCAGCGGTTACAATGAGCAGTTCTTC. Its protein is CASGYNEQFF.